The clone carrying this T cell receptor beta chain was seen a handful of times. The antigen is undetermined. CDR1 SQVTM and CDR2 ANQGSEA come from the germline V gene. Trimming shortened V by 3 bases and J by 3 bases, and 8 bases separated the two germline ends. CDR3 length: 12 residues. A distinct unique molecular identifier was carried by each TCR cDNA molecule. TCRdb called the 5' RACE reads again in MiXCR, with one record for every CDR3 protein. The sample carries some 41,000 distinct CDR3 sequences, roughly a tenth recorded once. This entry is derived from a study of spatial heterogeneity in lung cancer. Study-level background: Among detected sequences, beta-chain ones consistently exceeded alpha-chain ones in number. Overall study results and limits: The appearance of ubiquitous expanded tumor TCRs in blood was greater at resection than follow-up.

Time point noted: blood at routine non-recurrence follow-up after resection. Whole RNA from tumor, nontumor lung or frozen PBMC was sequenced unsorted. The sequences come from PBMCs, collected at follow-up. J is TRBJ1-2 and V is TRBV29-1; D ambiguous. The clonotype originates from a female donor with early-stage non-small cell lung cancer. As DNA, the CDR3 is TGCAGCGTTGATGCGCGGCACTATGGCTACACCTTC. This encodes CSVDARHYGYTF.